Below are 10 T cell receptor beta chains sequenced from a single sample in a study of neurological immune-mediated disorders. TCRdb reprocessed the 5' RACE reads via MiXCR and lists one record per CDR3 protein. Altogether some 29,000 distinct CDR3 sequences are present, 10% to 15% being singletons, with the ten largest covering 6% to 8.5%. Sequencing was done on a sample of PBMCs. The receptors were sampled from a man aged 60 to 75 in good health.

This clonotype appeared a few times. The DNA of the CDR3 is TGTGCCAGTAGGTCCGTTTCGACTGGGGCCAACGTCCTGACTTTC. It translates to CASRSVSTGANVLTF. The chain joins TRBV19 to TRBJ2-6; the D is unclear. CDR3 length: 15 residues. The V end was cut by 6 bases, the J end by 2 bases, with 11 bases between. The germline gives CDR1 LNHDA, CDR2 SQIVND (reference sequence).

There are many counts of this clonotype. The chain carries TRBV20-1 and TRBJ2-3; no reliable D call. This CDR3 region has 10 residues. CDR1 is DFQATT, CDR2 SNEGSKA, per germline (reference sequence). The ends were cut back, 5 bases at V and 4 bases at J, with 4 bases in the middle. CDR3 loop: CSAGPDTQYF. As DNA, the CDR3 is TGCAGTGCTGGGCCAGATACGCAGTATTTT.

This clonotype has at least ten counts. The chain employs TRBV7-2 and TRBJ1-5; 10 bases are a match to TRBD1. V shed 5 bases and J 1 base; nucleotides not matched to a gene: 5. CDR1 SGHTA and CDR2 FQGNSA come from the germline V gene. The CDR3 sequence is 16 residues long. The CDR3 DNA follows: TGTGCCAGCAGCACTCGGACAGGGGGGAGCAATCAGCCCCAGCATTTT. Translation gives CASSTRTGGSNQPQHF.

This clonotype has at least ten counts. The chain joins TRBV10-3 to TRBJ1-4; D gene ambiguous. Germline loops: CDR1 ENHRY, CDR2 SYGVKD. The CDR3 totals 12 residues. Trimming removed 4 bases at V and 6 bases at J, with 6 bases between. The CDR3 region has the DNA TGTGCCATCAGTGGGGGAGATGAAAAACTGTTTTTT. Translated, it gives CAISGGDEKLFF.

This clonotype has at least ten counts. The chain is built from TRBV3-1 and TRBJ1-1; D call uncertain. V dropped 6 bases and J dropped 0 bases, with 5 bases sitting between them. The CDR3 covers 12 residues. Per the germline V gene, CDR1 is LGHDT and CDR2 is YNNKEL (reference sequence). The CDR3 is CASSYLNTEAFF. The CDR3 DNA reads TGTGCCAGCAGTTACTTGAACACTGAAGCTTTCTTT.

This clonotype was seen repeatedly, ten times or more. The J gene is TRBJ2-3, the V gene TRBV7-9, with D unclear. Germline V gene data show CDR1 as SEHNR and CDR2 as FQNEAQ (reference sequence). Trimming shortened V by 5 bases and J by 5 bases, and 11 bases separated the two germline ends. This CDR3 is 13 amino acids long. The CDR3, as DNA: TGTGCCAGCAGCCCGGCAGAGGTAGATACGCAGTATTTT. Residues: CASSPAEVDTQYF. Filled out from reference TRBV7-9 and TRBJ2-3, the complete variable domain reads DTGVSQNPRHKITKRGQNVTFRCDPISEHNRLYWYRQTLGQGPEFLTYFQNEAQLEKSRLLSDRFSAERPKGSFSTLEIQRTEQGDSAMYLCASSPAEVDTQYFGPGTRLTVL.

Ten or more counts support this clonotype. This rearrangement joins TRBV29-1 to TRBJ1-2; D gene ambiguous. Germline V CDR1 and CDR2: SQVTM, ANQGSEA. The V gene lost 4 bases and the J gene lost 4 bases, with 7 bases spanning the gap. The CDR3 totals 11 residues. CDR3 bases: TGCAGCGTTGCCAACACCTATGGCTACACCTTC. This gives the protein CSVANTYGYTF.

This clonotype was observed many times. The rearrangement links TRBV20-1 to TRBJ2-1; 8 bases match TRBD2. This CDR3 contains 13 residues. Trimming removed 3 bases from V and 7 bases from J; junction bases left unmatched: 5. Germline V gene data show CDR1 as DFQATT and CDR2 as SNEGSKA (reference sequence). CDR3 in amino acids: CSASSGGPNEQFF. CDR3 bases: TGCAGTGCTAGCTCGGGGGGGCCGAATGAGCAGTTCTTC.

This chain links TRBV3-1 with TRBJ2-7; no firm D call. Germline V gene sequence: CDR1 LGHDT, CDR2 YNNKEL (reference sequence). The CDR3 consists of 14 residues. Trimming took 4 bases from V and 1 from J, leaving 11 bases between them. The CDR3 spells CASSPRARSYEQYF. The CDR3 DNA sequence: TGTGCCAGCAGCCCTCGCGCAAGATCCTACGAGCAGTACTTC.

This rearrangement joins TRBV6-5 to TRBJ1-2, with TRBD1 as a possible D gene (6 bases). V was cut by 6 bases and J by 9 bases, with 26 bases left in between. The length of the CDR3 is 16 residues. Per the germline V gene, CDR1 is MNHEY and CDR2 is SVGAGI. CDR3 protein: CASSRGDMGPPFRYTF. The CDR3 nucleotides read TGTGCCAGCAGCCGAGGGGACATGGGGCCCCCTTTCCGCTACACCTTC.